This TCR beta chain originates from a study of T-cell reconstitution after alpha-beta-depleted transplantation in children. Unique molecular identifiers were used to barcode this TCRbeta library. TCRdb re-derived calls from the PCR reads in MiXCR, one entry per CDR3 protein. The sample holds approximately 350,000 distinct CDR3 sequences, 15% to 20% seen once. CDR1 is DFQATT, CDR2 SNEGSKA, per germline (reference sequence). V was clipped by 4 bases and J by 4 bases, with 7 bases between them. This CDR3 spans 11 amino acids. This receptor was identified in a male patient between 2 and 10 years old who had a stem cell transplant for acute lymphoblastic leukemia, so the T cells may come from the graft donor. The source material was PBMCs, mostly from graft donor cells, sampled 360 days after TCRalphabeta/CD19-depleted stem cell transplant. The chain couples TRBV20-1 to TRBJ2-5; D remains ambiguous. The CDR3 DNA sequence: TGCAGTGCTAAGACGGGAGAGACCCAGTACTTC. This encodes CSAKTGETQYF.